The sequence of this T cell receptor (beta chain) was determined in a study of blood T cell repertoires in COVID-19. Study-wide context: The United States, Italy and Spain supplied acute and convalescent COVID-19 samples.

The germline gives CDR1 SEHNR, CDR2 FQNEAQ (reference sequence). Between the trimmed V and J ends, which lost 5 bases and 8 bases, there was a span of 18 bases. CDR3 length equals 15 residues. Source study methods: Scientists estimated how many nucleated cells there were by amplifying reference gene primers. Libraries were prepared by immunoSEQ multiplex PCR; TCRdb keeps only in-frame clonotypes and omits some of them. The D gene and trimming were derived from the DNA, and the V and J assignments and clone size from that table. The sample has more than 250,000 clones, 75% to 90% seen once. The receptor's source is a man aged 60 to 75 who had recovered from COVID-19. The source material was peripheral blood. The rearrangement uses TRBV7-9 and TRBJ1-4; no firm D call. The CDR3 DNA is TGTGCCAGCAGCCGAAGTACGGCCCCCGGGGAAAAACTGTTTTTT. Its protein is CASSRSTAPGEKLFF.